This TCR beta chain was observed in a study of blood T cell repertoires in COVID-19 (TCRdb year 2020). About the investigation overall: The collaborator samples originated in the United States, Italy and Spain and spanned the acute and convalescent phases of COVID-19. Where HLA class I and class II types were available, the types were taken from metadata supplied by the sample provider, not from assay-based typing. The prospective study material was composed of cDNA or gDNA derived from T cells, B-cell-depleted T cells, or PBMCs. Nearly every sample came with metadata listing a de-identified subject ID, COVID-19 status, age in years and sex. Samples were obtained from the ongoing ImmuneRACE study (first 160 participants) and from 1,254 subjects provided by 6 global collaborators. The repertoires were released in a freely available public database meant as a resource for research on the immune response to SARS-CoV-2. Deeply sampled blood TCRbeta repertoires from subjects exposed to, actively infected with, or recovered from COVID-19 were included in the dataset. The paper as a whole reports these results and caveats: The quantity of clinical and demographic metadata differed by source and by participant and was supplied without curation.

The immunoSEQ Assay, a bias-controlled multiplex PCR, was used to amplify TCRbeta CDR3 regions from genomic DNA. On the authors' methods: Within the assay, amplification of reference gene primers was used to estimate how many nucleated cells each sample contained. Sequence reads were collapsed and filtered to measure the absolute abundance of every unique TCRbeta CDR3 rearrangement. Productive Simpson clonality was computed per sample as the square root of Simpson's diversity index over productive rearrangements. The table comes from immuneACCESS by way of TCRdb, which keeps in-frame sequences with V and J called. Part of the clones is missing from these tables; in studies checked, under half for an unresolved V gene and the rest for unknown reasons. The DNA was the basis for D and trimming; V, J and clone size are from that table. Within this sample are some 110,000 clones, with around 90% of them counted one time only. The ten largest clones take up 7% to 9% of the sample.

Each collaborating institution followed its own protocols to collect whole blood in K2EDTA tubes. For TCRbeta analysis, collaborators shipped samples as frozen whole blood, isolated PBMCs, or DNA extracted from either of those sample types. A note on this clone: It has no known antigen specificity. No much larger clonotype is one base removed from it; base qualities were not supplied.

Relative to germline, V is missing 7 bases and J is missing 15 bases, with 16 bases of the junction outside any gene match. The germline V gene (reference sequence) specifies SGHNT as CDR1 and YYREEE as CDR2. Inclusive of the bounding cysteine and phenylalanine, the CDR3 is 13 residues long. Only CDR3 DNA is held: 39 bases, read in frame from base 1. The source of this sequence is a human donor in a cohort sampled during active COVID-19. Sample: peripheral blood. The rearranged segments are TRBV5-4 and TRBJ2-1; 7 central bases correspond to TRBD2. The CDR3 region reads CASALEAGDSRFF. The DNA is as follows: TGTGCCAGCGCCCTAGAGGCGGGAGATTCGCGGTTCTTC.